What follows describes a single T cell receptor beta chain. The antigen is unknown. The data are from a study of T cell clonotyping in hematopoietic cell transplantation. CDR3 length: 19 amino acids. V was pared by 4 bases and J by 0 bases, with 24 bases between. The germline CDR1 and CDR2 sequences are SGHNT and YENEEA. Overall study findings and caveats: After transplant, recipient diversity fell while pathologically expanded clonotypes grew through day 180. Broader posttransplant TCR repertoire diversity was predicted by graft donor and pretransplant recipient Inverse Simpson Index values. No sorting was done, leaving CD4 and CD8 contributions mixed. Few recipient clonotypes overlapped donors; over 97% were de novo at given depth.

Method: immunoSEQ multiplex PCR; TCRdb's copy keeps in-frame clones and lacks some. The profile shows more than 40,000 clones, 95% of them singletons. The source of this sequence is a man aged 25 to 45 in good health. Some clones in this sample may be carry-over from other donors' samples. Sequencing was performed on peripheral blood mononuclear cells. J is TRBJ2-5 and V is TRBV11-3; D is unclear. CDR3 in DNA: TGTGCCAGCAGCTCACCATACCGGCAGCTTAGTGGTAACCAAGAGACCCAGTACTTC. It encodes CASSSPYRQLSGNQETQYF.